A selection of T cell receptor beta chains follows, all from one sample in a study of blood T cells in healthy people across ages. TCRdb re-analysed the 5' RACE reads in MiXCR, keeping a single row per CDR3 protein. The repertoire holds over a million distinct CDR3 sequences, with 55% to 75% as singletons. Sequenced: blood. The receptors come from a young man in good health. The CDR3 runs from the conserved cysteine through the conserved F or W. D genes are given only for firm matches. Clone size is given for some rows only: seen once, a few or many times, or a class if the clone is expanded.

TRBJ2-5 | 13 | TRBV15 | . | . | TGTGCCACCAGCAGAGACCCCGCCGAGACCCAGTACTTC | CATSRDPAETQYF
TRBJ2-5 | 13 | TRBV4-3 | . | . | TGCGCCAGCAGTCAAGATCGGTGGAAGGCCCAGTACTTC | CASSQDRWKAQYF
TRBJ1-2 | 14 | TRBV11-1 | . | . | TGTGCCAGCAGCACCAGGGGTGCTAACGATGGCTACACCTTC | CASSTRGANDGYTF
TRBJ2-1 | 14 | TRBV29-1 | TRBD2 | few | TGCAGCGTCGCCAGGCGGCTAGCGGTGAATGAGCAGTTCTTC | CSVARRLAVNEQFF
TRBJ2-1 | 14 | TRBV25-1 | . | few | TGTGCCAGCAGTGAGAAGGGCTCCTACAATGAGCAGTTCTTC | CASSEKGSYNEQFF
TRBJ2-1 | 17 | TRBV18 | TRBD2 | . | TGTGCCAGCTCACCACCAAGGCTACTAGCGGGAGAAGATGAGCGGTACTTC | CASSPPRLLAGEDERYF
TRBJ2-4 | 16 | TRBV4-1 | TRBD2 | . | TGCGCCAGCAGCCAGGTGGGCGGGGGGCGGCGAAACATTCAGTACTTC | CASSQVGGGRRNIQYF
TRBJ1-5 | 13 | TRBV2 | . | . | TGTGCCAGCAGTGAAGGTATTCCTCAGCCCCAGCATTTT | CASSEGIPQPQHF
TRBJ1-5 | 13 | TRBV20-1 | TRBD1 | . | TGCAGTGCTCGGACAGGGGCCGATCAGCCCCAGCATTTT | CSARTGADQPQHF
TRBJ2-3 | 13 | TRBV18 | . | . | TGTGCCAGCTCACCACCTAGCAAAGAAGCGCAGTATTTT | CASSPPSKEAQYF
TRBJ2-1 | 15 | TRBV4-2 | TRBD2 | once | TGTGCCAGCAGTCAAGGGGCTAGCGGGAGTAATGAGCAGTTCTTC | CASSQGASGSNEQFF
TRBJ2-5 | 14 | TRBV5-1 | TRBD1 | once | TGCGCCAGCAGCAAAGGACAGGGGTGGGAGACCCAGTACTTC | CASSKGQGWETQYF
TRBJ2-7 | 18 | TRBV14 | . | . | TGTGCCAGCAGCCAGCAGGGGATTGATTGGGGGAATGGCTACGAGCAGTACTTC | CASSQQGIDWGNGYEQYF
TRBJ2-7 | 14 | TRBV20-1 | TRBD2 | many | TGCAGTGTTAGGGGTCTAGCGGAGGTCTACGAGCAGTACTTC | CSVRGLAEVYEQYF
TRBJ2-1 | 20 | TRBV6-5 | TRBD2 | . | TGTGCCAGCAGTTACTTAGGGACTAGCGGGAGGGCCAGGCCGGGCCATGAGCAGTTCTTC | CASSYLGTSGRARPGHEQFF
TRBJ2-6 | 15 | TRBV13 | . | . | TGTGCCAGCAGCGACGCCCTCTCTGGGGCCAACGTCCTGACTTTC | CASSDALSGANVLTF
TRBJ2-5 | 15 | TRBV4-1 | TRBD2 | few | TGCGCCAGCAGCCAAGTCGTAGGCGGGAGGGAGACCCAGTACTTC | CASSQVVGGRETQYF
TRBJ1-1 | 15 | TRBV4-2 | . | few | TGTGCCAGCAGCCAAGAAGCAGGTATGAACACTGAAGCTTTCTTT | CASSQEAGMNTEAFF
TRBJ2-7 | 15 | TRBV18 | . | . | TGTGCCAGCTCACCTGATGGAAGGACCGGTTACGAGCAGTACTTC | CASSPDGRTGYEQYF
TRBJ2-5 | 14 | TRBV3-1 | . | . | TGTGCCAGCAGCCAACCGGACTTCACAGAGACCCAGTACTTC | CASSQPDFTETQYF
TRBJ2-7 | 18 | TRBV7-7 | TRBD2 | . | TGTGCTAGCAGCTTGTTGCGCCAGGTGGGGAGGGGACTCTACGAGCAGTACTTC | CASSLLRQVGRGLYEQYF
TRBJ2-5 | 12 | TRBV29-1 | . | . | TGCAGCGTTGTTCAGCGGTCCCGTGAGCAGTACTTC | CSVVQRSREQYF
TRBJ2-7 | 14 | TRBV10-3 | TRBD2 | . | TGTGCCACGAAGCGGGAGGGCCGCTCCTACGAGCAGTACTTC | CATKREGRSYEQYF
TRBJ1-5 | 15 | TRBV20-1 | . | . | TGCAGTGCTAGATCCCGGGACTATAGCAATCAGCCCCAGCATTTT | CSARSRDYSNQPQHF
TRBJ2-3 | 16 | TRBV7-6 | TRBD1 | . | TGTGCCAGCAGCTTAGATCCGGGACAGGGCACAGATACGCAGTATTTT | CASSLDPGQGTDTQYF
TRBJ1-1 | 16 | TRBV4-1 | . | . | TGCGCCAGCAGCCACAGCGAGGCAGGGATGAACACTGAAGCTTTCTTT | CASSHSEAGMNTEAFF
TRBJ1-2 | 16 | TRBV6-2/TRBV6-3 | . | . | TGTGCCAGCAGTTACCTTTATGGGGCCTTACACTATGGCTACACCTTC | CASSYLYGALHYGYTF
TRBJ2-7 | 15 | TRBV12-3/TRBV12-4 | . | . | TGTGCCAGCAGTTTAGGGCAGGGGTCCTACAATGAGCAGTACTTC | CASSLGQGSYNEQYF
TRBJ2-7 | 14 | TRBV7-9 | TRBD2 | . | TGTGCCAGCAGCTTGGGACTAGTACACGATGAGCAGTACTTC | CASSLGLVHDEQYF
TRBJ1-5 | 13 | TRBV6-1 | . | . | TGTGCCAGCAGTGAAACAGCTTATCAGCCCCAGCATTTT | CASSETAYQPQHF
TRBJ2-1 | 13 | TRBV6-2/TRBV6-3 | . | few | TGTGCCAGCAGTCCTCAGGGTAGACGGGAGCAGTTCTTC | CASSPQGRREQFF
TRBJ2-7 | 17 | TRBV12-3/TRBV12-4 | TRBD2 | few | TGTGCCAGCAGTCTTAATGGGTTGAGCGGGAGGCCCTACGAGCAGTACTTC | CASSLNGLSGRPYEQYF
TRBJ2-1 | 17 | TRBV3-1 | TRBD2 | . | TGTGCCAGCAGTCGGACTAGCGGGAGGGCCTCCTACAATGAGCAGTTCTTC | CASSRTSGRASYNEQFF
TRBJ1-1 | 12 | TRBV7-9 | . | . | TGTGCCAGCAGCCACGATCGGGAGGAAGCTTTCTTT | CASSHDREEAFF
TRBJ2-4 | 16 | TRBV11-3 | TRBD1 | . | TGTGCCAGCAGCCAGGGACAGGTGGGGCCCAAAAACATTCAGTACTTC | CASSQGQVGPKNIQYF
TRBJ2-3 | 15 | TRBV11-2 | . | . | TGTGCCAGCAGCTTGGGTCAGATATTCACAGATACGCAGTATTTT | CASSLGQIFTDTQYF
TRBJ2-1 | 16 | TRBV7-9 | TRBD2 | few | TGTGCCAGCAGCAAATGGACTAGCGGGGGTGTCGATGAGCAGTTCTTC | CASSKWTSGGVDEQFF
TRBJ2-5 | 18 | TRBV4-2 | TRBD2 | . | TGTGCCAGCAGCCAAGTCGGACTAGCGGGTACGCACCAAGAGACCCAGTACTTC | CASSQVGLAGTHQETQYF
TRBJ2-1 | 15 | TRBV12-3/TRBV12-4 | TRBD2 | . | TGTGCCAGCAGGCCTAGCGGATGGGCCTACAATGAGCAGTTCTTC | CASRPSGWAYNEQFF
TRBJ2-3 | 15 | TRBV3-1 | . | . | TGTGCCAGCAGCCAAGCTTCCTACCGCACAGATACGCAGTATTTT | CASSQASYRTDTQYF
TRBJ2-1 | 14 | TRBV20-1 | . | . | TGCAGTGCTAGACGCACGCACTCCTACAATGAGCAGTTCTTC | CSARRTHSYNEQFF
TRBJ1-2 | 14 | TRBV29-1 | . | . | TGCAGCGTTGCTAAAGGAACTGGGGACTATGGCTACACCTTC | CSVAKGTGDYGYTF
TRBJ2-7 | 15 | TRBV4-2 | . | . | TGTGCCAGCAGCCAGGGCATGAGGCTCTCCTACGAGCAGTACTTC | CASSQGMRLSYEQYF
TRBJ2-7 | 14 | TRBV29-1 | TRBD1 | . | TGCAGCGTTGAAGCCCCGGACAGGACCTACGAGCAGTACTTC | CSVEAPDRTYEQYF
TRBJ2-3 | 14 | TRBV19 | TRBD1 | once | TGTGCCAGTAGAATAGCAGGGGGCGAAGATACGCAGTATTTT | CASRIAGGEDTQYF